This note documents a single TCR beta chain sequence. The antigen remains undetermined. This specimen comes from a study of PD-1 blockade in classical Hodgkin lymphoma. Study results and caveats: Some patients began nivolumab under 1 year after ASCT. These patients were excluded from later analyses. CD4+ TCR diversity rose significantly by C4D1, and CD8+ TCR diversity did not. Baseline diversity was lower in partial responders and progressors than complete responders. Factors driving the repertoire differences, possibly disease activity or prior therapy, remain undefined.

Measured with immunoSEQ multiplex PCR; TCRdb has only the in-frame clones, and not every one. This sample has approximately 90,000 clones, with around 90% found just once. Brentuximab vedotin exposure varied, and every patient relapsed after autologous stem cell transplantation. The input for sequencing was peripheral blood mononuclear cells (PBMCs), taken before the second cycle of nivolumab. This sequence originates from a human donor with classical Hodgkin lymphoma.

CDR3: CASSFNRAISNTIYF. The CDR3 DNA reads as TGTGCCAGCAGTTTCAACAGGGCAATTTCTAACACCATATATTTT. The chain combines TRBV28 with TRBJ1-3; D might be TRBD1 (6 bases). This CDR3 region has 15 residues. V was shortened by 3 bases and J by 7 bases, with 16 bases between the two germline ends. CDR1 MDHEN and CDR2 SYDVKM come from the germline V gene.